The sequence of this TCR beta chain was determined in a study of cytomegalovirus exposure and HLA in healthy donors. PCR involved 60 Vbeta and 13 Jbeta primers. Sequencing used immunoSEQ multiplex PCR; TCRdb keeps in-frame clones, though not all of them. The sample yields about 120,000 clones, around 77% seen once. This clone was seen once. Material: PBMCs. This sequence was found in a man between 18 and 35 years old in good health and CMV-seropositive.

CDR3 in DNA: TGCGCCAGCAGCTTGGAGCTAGCGGGACCTTACAATGAGCAGTTCTTC. This encodes CASSLELAGPYNEQFF. The chain links TRBV5-1 to TRBJ2-1; 9 nucleotides line up with TRBD2. The CDR3 is made up of 16 amino acids. CDR1 and CDR2 from the germline V gene are SGHRS and YFSETQ. V was clipped by 0 bases and J by 4 bases; unmatched bases: 5.